The clone carrying this T cell receptor (beta chain) has a handful of counts. Its antigen is as yet unknown. This specimen comes from a study of human T cells and chemical hapten exposure. Study-level findings and limits: PT1 expanded TCR numbers rose with patch test score. Counts of TCRs above 1 in 1000 frequency stayed unchanged with DPC sensitization.

CDR1 and CDR2 (germline): MNHEY, SMNVEV (reference sequence). V lost 3 bases and J 2 bases, leaving 10 bases between the germline ends. The CDR3 consists of 14 residues. Individual cDNA molecules had unique molecular identifiers attached to them by the library. TCRdb independently ran MiXCR on the RACE reads; one entry per CDR3 protein. The data contain approximately 180,000 distinct CDR3 sequences, almost 30% of them singletons. The time point denotes: pre-sensitization, week 0. The treatment denotes: therapeutic diphenylcyclopropenone sensitization with weekly scalp DPC. At patch-test visits, sampling came before the patch test.

The sequence was collected from a woman aged 25 to 39 with alopecia areata. Some clones in this sample may be carry-over from other donors' samples. Sequences were derived from whole blood, sampled in connection with sensitization to the hapten diphenylcyclopropenone (DPC). The V and J genes are TRBV27 and TRBJ1-1; no clear D gene. CDR3 region: CASSFSSGNTEAFF. CDR3 DNA: TGTGCCAGCAGTTTCTCCTCCGGTAACACTGAAGCTTTCTTT.